What follows are 6 T cell receptor beta chains derived from one specimen sequenced in a study of vaccination and CD4 T cells after COVID-19. Oncomine TCR Beta short-read sequencing was applied to DNA from cultured CD4+ T cells. TCRdb recomputed calls from the PCR reads with MiXCR, one row per CDR3 protein. The table lists about 10,000 distinct CDR3 sequences, less than 85% of them singletons. Treatment noted: approximately 10-day PBMC culture with coronavirus spike peptide pools or control peptides (ViraFEST assay). No antigens are known for them. What was sequenced was CD4+ T cells from blood, cultured in vitro. The source is a human donor who had recovered from COVID-19.

This chain joins TRBV20-1 and TRBJ2-7; the match to TRBD2 covers 16 bases. The CDR3 has 16 residues. Germline V gene data show CDR1 as DFQATT and CDR2 as SNEGSKA (reference sequence). V was pared by 4 bases and J by 0 bases, with 3 bases of the junction left unmatched. CDR3: CSATGTSGRDSYEQYF. CDR3 nucleotides: TGCAGTGCTACCGGGACTAGCGGGAGGGACTCCTACGAGCAGTACTTC.

The rearrangement uses TRBV7-9 and TRBJ2-3; D is ambiguous. CDR3 length equals 14 residues. Between the trimmed V and J ends, which lost 7 bases and 1 base, there was a span of 12 bases. The germline V gene has CDR1 SEHNR and CDR2 FQNEAQ (reference sequence). The CDR3 DNA is TGTGCCAGCAAAAGATACCTAGGCACAGATACGCAGTATTTT. Protein: CASKRYLGTDTQYF.

The rearrangement links TRBV7-2 to TRBJ2-7; D unclear. With 1 base removed from V and 0 bases from J, the gap between germline ends came to 7 bases. The CDR3 has 14 amino acids. Looked up from germline, CDR1 is SGHTA and CDR2 is FQGNSA. The CDR3 reads CASSLVLSSYEQYF. DNA for the CDR3: TGTGCCAGCAGCTTAGTGTTGAGCTCCTACGAGCAGTACTTC.

This clonotype was detected a few times. V gene TRBV20-1 combines with J gene TRBJ2-7, with 9 nucleotides matching TRBD2. J lost 5 bases, V lost 6 bases, and 14 bases had no gene match. The germline V gene encodes CDR1 DFQATT and CDR2 SNEGSKA (reference sequence). The CDR3 consists of 15 residues. This CDR3 is CSATPHAGGSHEQYF. The CDR3 DNA reads TGCAGTGCCACACCGCATGCGGGAGGGTCCCACGAGCAGTACTTC.

The chain joins TRBV28 to TRBJ2-3, with D tentatively TRBD1 (6 bases). Trimming took off 7 bases at V and 1 base at J, with 15 bases between the two ends. This CDR3 region has 15 residues. Germline V gene sequence: CDR1 MDHEN, CDR2 SYDVKM. CDR3 loop: CASMGGGAGTDTQYF. Here the CDR3 DNA reads TGTGCCAGCATGGGTGGGGGCGCGGGCACAGATACGCAGTATTTT.

This clonotype turned up a few times. This chain connects TRBV20-1 to TRBJ2-7; 10 bases line up with TRBD2. J gave up 2 bases and V 6 bases, and 7 bases lay outside the gene matches. Germline values: CDR1 DFQATT, CDR2 SNEGSKA (reference sequence). The CDR3 has 14 amino acids. In DNA form, the CDR3 reads TGCAGTGCGGTCACTAGCGGGGCTACCTACGAGCAGTACTTC. It encodes CSAVTSGATYEQYF.